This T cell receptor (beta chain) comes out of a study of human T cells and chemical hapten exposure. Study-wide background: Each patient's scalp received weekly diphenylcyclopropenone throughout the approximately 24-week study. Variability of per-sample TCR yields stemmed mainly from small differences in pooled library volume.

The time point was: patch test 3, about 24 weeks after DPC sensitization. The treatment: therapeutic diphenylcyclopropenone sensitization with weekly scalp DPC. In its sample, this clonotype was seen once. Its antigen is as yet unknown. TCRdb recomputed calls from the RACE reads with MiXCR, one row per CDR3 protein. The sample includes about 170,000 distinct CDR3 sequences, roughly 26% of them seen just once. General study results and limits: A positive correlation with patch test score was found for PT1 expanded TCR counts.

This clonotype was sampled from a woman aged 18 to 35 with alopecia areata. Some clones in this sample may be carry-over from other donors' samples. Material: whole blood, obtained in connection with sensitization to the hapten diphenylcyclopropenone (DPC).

The CDR3 spells CASSLPTSGSTDTQYF. CDR3 in DNA: TGTGCCAGCAGCTTACCGACTAGCGGGAGCACAGATACGCAGTATTTT. The rearrangement links TRBV4-2 to TRBJ2-3; 10 bases match TRBD2. The CDR3 spans 16 residues. Germline CDR1 LGHNA, CDR2 YNFKEQ. Trimming took 5 bases from V and 0 from J; bases not matched to a gene: 5.